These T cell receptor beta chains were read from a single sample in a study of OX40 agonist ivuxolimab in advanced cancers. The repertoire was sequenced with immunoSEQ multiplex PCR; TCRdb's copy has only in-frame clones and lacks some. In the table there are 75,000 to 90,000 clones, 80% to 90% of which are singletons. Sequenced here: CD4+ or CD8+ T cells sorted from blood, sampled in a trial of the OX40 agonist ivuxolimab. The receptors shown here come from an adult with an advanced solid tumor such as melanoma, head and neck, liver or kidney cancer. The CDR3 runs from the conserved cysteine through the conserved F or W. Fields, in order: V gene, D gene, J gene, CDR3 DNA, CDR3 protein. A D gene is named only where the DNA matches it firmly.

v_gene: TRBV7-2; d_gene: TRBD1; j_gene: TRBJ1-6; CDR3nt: TGTGCCAGCAGCCCCCGGGACAGGGGGGACTCACCCCTCCACTTT; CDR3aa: CASSPRDRGDSPLHF
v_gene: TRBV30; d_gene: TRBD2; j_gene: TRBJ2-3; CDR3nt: TGTGCCTGGAGTGTTACGGGGGGAGCAGATACGCAGTATTTT; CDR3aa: CAWSVTGGADTQYF
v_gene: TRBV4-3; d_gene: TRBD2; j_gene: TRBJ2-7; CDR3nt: TGCGCCAGCAGCCAGCTATTAGCGGGAGTACGGTCCGAGCAGTACTTC; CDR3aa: CASSQLLAGVRSEQYF
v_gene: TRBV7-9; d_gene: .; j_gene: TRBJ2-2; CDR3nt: TGTGCCAGCAGCTTAGTCCACCTTGTAATCACCGGGGAGCTGTTTTTT; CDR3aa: CASSLVHLVITGELFF
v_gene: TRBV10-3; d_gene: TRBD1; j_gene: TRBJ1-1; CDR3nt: TGTGCCATCAGACAGGGGGACACTGAAGCTTTCTTT; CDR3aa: CAIRQGDTEAFF
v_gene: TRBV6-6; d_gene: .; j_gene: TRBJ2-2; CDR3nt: TGTGCCAGCAGTTACTCGGGACGCGGGGAGCTGTTTTTT; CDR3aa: CASSYSGRGELFF
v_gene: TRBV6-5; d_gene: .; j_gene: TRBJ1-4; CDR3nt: TGTGCCACCGGGAGGACACCGAATGAAAAACTGTTTTTT; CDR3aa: CATGRTPNEKLFF
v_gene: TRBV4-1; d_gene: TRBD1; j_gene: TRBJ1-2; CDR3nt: TGCGCCAGCAGCCCCGGGACAGGGGTGGGTGGCTACACCTTC; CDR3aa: CASSPGTGVGGYTF
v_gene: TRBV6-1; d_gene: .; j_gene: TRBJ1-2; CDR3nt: TGTGCCAGCAGTGAACGTGGCGGTAACTATGGCTACACCTTC; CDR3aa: CASSERGGNYGYTF
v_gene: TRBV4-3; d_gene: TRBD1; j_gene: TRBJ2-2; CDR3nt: TGCGCCAGCAGCCAAGCCAGGGGGTACACCGGGGAGCTGTTTTTT; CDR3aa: CASSQARGYTGELFF
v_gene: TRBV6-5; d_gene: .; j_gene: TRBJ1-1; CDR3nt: TGTGCCAGCAGTCCCCCTAGGGGGGATCGCACTGAAGCTTTCTTT; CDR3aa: CASSPPRGDRTEAFF
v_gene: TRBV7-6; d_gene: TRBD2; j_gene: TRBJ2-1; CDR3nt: TGTGCCAGCAGCAAAAGTGGGACTAGCGGGATCAATGAGCAGTTCTTC; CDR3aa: CASSKSGTSGINEQFF
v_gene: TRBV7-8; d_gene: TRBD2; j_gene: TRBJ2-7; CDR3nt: TGTGCCAGCAGCTCATTAGCGGGGGCAGGGGAGCAGTACTTC; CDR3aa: CASSSLAGAGEQYF
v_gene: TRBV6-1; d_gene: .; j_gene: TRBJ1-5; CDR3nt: TGTGCCAGCAGTCTAGGACAGTTTGGCTCTCAGCCCCAGCATTTT; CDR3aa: CASSLGQFGSQPQHF
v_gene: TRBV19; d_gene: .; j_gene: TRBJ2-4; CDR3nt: TGTGCCAGCCGCGGGGACCTAAAAGGGGGAAACATTCAGTACTTC; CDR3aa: CASRGDLKGGNIQYF
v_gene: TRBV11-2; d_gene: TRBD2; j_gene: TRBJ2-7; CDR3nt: TGTGCCAACAGCCCCCGTAGCGGGGGCTACGAGCAGTACTTC; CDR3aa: CANSPRSGGYEQYF
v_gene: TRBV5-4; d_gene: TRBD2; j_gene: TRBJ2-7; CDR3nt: TGTGCCAGCAGCCCCCGGGGGGGGAGCTACGAGCAGTACTTC; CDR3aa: CASSPRGGSYEQYF
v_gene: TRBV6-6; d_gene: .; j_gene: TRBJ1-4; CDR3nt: TGTGCCAGCAGTTACTCGGCCAACCTGGGGGAAAAACTGTTTTTT; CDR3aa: CASSYSANLGEKLFF
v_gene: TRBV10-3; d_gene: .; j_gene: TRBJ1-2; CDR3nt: TGTGCCATCAACCCCAGAGGGGGGACCAACCCTCAGAACTATGGCTACACCTTC; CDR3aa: CAINPRGGTNPQNYGYTF
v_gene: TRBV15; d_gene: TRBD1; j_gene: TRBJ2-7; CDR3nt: TGTGCCACCAGCAGGGGACAGGGGGCAAGGGAGCAGTACTTC; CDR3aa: CATSRGQGAREQYF
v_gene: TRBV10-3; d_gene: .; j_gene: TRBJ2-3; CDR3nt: TGTGCCATCAGGACCTCCACGGGGGATACGCAGTATTTT; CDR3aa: CAIRTSTGDTQYF
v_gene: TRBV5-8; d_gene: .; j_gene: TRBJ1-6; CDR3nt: TGTGCCAGCAGCTTGGAGGGACCCTATAATTCACCCCTCCACTTT; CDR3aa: CASSLEGPYNSPLHF
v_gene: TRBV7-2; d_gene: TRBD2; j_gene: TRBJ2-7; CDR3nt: TGTGCCAGCAGCTTAGTATCTAGCGGGGGTGCCTACGAGCAGTACTTC; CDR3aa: CASSLVSSGGAYEQYF
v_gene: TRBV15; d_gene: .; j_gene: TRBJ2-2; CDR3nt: TGTGCCACCAGCATACAGGGTGGCACCGGGGAGCTGTTTTTT; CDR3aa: CATSIQGGTGELFF
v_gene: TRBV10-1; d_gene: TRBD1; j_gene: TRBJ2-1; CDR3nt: TGCGCCAGCTCCCCCGAGGGACAGATGTACAATGAGCAGTTCTTC; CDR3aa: CASSPEGQMYNEQFF
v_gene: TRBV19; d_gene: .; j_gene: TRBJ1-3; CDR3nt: TGTGCCAGTAGTATATCTTCGACGGGCCCTTCTGGAAACACCATATATTTT; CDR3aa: CASSISSTGPSGNTIYF